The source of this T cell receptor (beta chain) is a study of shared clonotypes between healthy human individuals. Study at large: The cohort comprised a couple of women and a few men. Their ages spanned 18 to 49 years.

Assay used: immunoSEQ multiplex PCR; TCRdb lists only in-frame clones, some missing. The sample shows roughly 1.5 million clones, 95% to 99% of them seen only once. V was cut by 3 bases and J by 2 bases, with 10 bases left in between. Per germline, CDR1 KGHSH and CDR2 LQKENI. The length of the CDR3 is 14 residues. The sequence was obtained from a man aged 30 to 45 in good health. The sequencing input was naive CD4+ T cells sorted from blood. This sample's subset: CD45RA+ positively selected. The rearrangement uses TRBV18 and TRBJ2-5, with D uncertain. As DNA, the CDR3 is TGTGCCAGCTCACCTTCCGGGTTGCAAGAGACCCAGTACTTC. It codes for CASSPSGLQETQYF.